This T cell receptor (beta chain) stems from a study of T cells after posttransplantation cyclophosphamide. Repertoires were generated with immunoSEQ multiplex PCR, while TCRdb's copy carries only in-frame clones and drops some. The sample yields tens of thousands of clones, without any singletons. The study, taken as a whole, reports: Recipient CMV seropositivity and CMV reactivation strongly tracked TRB clonality. Donor CD8+ memory clones often dominated recipient blood repertoires at later times.

In this sample, this clone turned up many times. Its matching antigen is unknown. Germline loops: CDR1 SGHAT, CDR2 FQNNGV. The CDR3 runs 12 residues. With 5 bases removed from V and 1 base from J, the gap between germline ends came to 4 bases. What was sequenced was PBMCs. V usage is TRBV11-2 and J usage is TRBJ2-3; D is ambiguous. This clonotype was sampled from a middle-aged man in good health, CMV-negative, and a related stem cell transplant donor. The CDR3 loop is CASSPGTDTQYF. The DNA for the CDR3 is TGTGCCAGCAGCCCTGGCACAGATACGCAGTATTTT.